This T cell receptor beta chain was observed in a study of shared clonotypes between healthy human individuals. CDR3 length: 15 amino acids. From germline, CDR1 is SNHLY and CDR2 FYNNEI. The V and J ends lost 7 bases and 0 bases respectively, with 13 bases between them. Original analysis: Junction-only immunoSEQ data arrived without quality scores, meaning filtering differed. TCRdb keeps only in-frame clones here, not all; method: immunoSEQ multiplex PCR. V and J calls and clone size are as listed in that table; D and trimming were resolved from the DNA. The data hold around 620,000 clones, with around 96% observed a single time. Naive CD8 cells lacked CD45RO and underwent positive selection for CCR7, leaving out terminally differentiated effector memory CD45RA+ cells.

The chain recombines TRBV2 with TRBJ1-5; possibly TRBD1 for D (5 bases). This TCR was recovered from a woman aged 25 to 39 in good health. Specimen: naive CD8+ T cells sorted from blood. CDR3 loop: CASTDRDPSNQPQHF. The CDR3 coding sequence is TGTGCCAGCACTGATAGGGACCCTAGCAATCAGCCCCAGCATTTT.